The clone carrying this T cell receptor beta chain was observed a few times. These data come from a study of T cell responses to AZD1222 COVID-19 vaccine. This CDR3 has 15 residues. Germline assignment: CDR1 MNHNY and CDR2 SVGAGI (reference sequence). The J segment lost 3 bases and the V segment lost 6 bases, leaving 8 bases of the junction unmatched. Clones were read by immunoSEQ multiplex PCR, and TCRdb kept only the in-frame ones, dropping some. The sample contains 130,000 or so clones, about nine tenths of which appear only once. The sequenced sample was peripheral blood, obtained on day 0 of AZD1222 vaccination. This sequence was found in an adult in good health. The chain has TRBV6-6 and TRBJ2-5, with TRBD2 identical over 9 bases. The CDR3 region has the DNA TGTGCCAGCAGGCCCAGCGGGGGGACTGAAGAGACCCAGTACTTC. Protein: CASRPSGGTEETQYF.